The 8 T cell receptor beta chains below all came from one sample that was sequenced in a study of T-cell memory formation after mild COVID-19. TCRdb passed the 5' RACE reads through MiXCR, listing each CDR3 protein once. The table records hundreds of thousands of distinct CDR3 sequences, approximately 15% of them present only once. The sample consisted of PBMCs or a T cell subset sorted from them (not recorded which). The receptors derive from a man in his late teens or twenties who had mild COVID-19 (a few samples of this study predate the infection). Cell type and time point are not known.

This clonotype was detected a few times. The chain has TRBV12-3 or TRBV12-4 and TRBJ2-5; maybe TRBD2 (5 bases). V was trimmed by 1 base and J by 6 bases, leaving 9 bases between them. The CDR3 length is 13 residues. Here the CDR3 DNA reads TGTGCCAGCAGTTTAGGAGGGCTGAAGACCCAGTACTTC. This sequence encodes CASSLGGLKTQYF.

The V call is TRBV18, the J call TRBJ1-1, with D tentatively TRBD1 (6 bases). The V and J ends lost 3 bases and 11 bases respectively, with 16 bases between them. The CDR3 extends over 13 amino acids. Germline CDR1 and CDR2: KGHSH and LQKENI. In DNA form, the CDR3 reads TGTGCCAGCTCACCCTCGGACAGCCGAGGGGCTTTCTTT. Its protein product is CASSPSDSRGAFF.

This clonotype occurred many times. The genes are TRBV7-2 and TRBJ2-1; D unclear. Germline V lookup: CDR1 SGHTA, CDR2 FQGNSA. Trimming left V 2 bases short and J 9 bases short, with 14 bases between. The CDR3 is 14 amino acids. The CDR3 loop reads CASSLSFTNAEQFF. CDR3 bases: TGTGCCAGCAGCTTAAGTTTCACTAACGCTGAGCAGTTCTTC.

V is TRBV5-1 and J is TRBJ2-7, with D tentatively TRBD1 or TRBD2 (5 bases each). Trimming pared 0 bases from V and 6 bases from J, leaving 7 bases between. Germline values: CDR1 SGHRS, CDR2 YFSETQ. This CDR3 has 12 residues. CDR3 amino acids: CASSLAGTEQYF. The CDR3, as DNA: TGCGCCAGCAGCTTGGCAGGGACCGAGCAGTACTTC.

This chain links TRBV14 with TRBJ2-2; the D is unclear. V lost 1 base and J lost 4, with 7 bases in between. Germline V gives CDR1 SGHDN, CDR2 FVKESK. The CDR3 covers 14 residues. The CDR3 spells CASSQVPFTGELFF. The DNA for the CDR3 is TGTGCCAGCAGCCAAGTCCCCTTCACCGGGGAGCTGTTTTTT.

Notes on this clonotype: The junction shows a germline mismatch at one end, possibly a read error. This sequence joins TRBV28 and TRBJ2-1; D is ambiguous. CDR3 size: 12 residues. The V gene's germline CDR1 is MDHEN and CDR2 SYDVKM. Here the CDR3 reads CASSFLNVELFF. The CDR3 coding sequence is TGTGCCAGCAGTTTTCTGAATGTCGAGCTGTTCTTC.

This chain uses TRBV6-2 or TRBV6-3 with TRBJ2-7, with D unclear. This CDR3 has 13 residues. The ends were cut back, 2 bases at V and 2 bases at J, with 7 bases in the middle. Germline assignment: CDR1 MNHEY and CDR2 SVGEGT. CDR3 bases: TGTGCCAGCAGTTACGGCAGAGCCTACGAGCAGTACTTC. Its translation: CASSYGRAYEQYF.

Here the CDR3 reads CASTPFRGDTDTQYF. The CDR3 bases are TGTGCCAGCACCCCCTTCCGGGGGGACACAGATACGCAGTATTTT. This chain links TRBV7-6 with TRBJ2-3; 7 bases agree with TRBD2. The length of the CDR3 is 15 residues. V was clipped by 7 bases and J by 2 bases; unmatched bases: 9. Germline lookup yields CDR1 SGHVS and CDR2 FNYEAQ.